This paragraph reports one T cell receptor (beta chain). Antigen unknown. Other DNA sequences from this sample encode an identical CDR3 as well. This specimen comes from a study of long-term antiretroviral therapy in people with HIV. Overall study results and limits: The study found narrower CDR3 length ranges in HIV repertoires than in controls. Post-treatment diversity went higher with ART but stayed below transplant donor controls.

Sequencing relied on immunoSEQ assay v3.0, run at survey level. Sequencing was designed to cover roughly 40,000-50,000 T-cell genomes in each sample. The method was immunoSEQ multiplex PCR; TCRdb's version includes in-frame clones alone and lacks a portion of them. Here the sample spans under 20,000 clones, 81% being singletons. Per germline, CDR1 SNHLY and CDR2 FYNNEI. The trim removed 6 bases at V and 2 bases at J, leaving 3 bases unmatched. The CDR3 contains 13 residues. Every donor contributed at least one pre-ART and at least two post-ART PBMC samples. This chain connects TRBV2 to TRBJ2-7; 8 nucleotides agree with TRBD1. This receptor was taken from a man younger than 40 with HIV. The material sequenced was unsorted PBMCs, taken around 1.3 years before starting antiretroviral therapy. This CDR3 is CASRTGVPYEQYF. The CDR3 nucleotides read TGTGCCAGCAGGACAGGGGTCCCCTACGAGCAGTACTTC.